Listed here is a single TCR beta chain. The data derive from a study of blood T cell repertoires in COVID-19. At the level of the study: Spain, Italy and the United States supplied samples that represented acute and convalescent COVID-19.

V dropped 0 bases and J dropped 6 bases, with 8 bases sitting between them. Germline CDR1 reads KGHSH; CDR2 reads LQKENI. The CDR3 contains 13 residues. As handled by the study authors: Estimates of nucleated cell counts were drawn from the amplification of reference gene primers. Clones were read by immunoSEQ multiplex PCR, and TCRdb kept only the in-frame ones, dropping some. The V and J calls and the clone size are those of that table, but D and trimming were determined from the DNA. The sample lists approximately 220,000 clones, 82% occurring once. J is TRBJ1-2 and V is TRBV18; D unclear. The sequencing input was peripheral blood. This sequence was found in a woman in her 70s with acute or convalescent COVID-19. The CDR3 DNA reads TGTGCCAGCTCACCACCGAACTCCGATGGCTACACCTTC. Translated: CASSPPNSDGYTF.